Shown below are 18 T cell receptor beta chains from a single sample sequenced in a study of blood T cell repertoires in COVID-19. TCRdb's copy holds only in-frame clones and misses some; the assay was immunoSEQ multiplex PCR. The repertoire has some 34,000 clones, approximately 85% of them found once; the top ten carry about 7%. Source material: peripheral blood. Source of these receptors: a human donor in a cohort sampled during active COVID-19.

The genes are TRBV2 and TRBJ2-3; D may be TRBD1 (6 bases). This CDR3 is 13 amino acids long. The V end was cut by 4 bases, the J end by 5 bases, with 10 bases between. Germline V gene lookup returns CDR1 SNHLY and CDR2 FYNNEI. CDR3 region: CASSVYRVDTQYF. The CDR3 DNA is TGTGCCAGCAGTGTCTACAGGGTAGATACGCAGTATTTT.

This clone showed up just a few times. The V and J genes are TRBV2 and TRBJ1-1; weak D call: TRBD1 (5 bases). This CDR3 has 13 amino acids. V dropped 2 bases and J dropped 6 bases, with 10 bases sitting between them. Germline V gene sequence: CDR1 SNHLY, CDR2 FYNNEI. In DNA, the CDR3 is TGTGCCAGCAGTGAACCAGGGCTCCCTGAAGCTTTCTTT. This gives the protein CASSEPGLPEAFF.

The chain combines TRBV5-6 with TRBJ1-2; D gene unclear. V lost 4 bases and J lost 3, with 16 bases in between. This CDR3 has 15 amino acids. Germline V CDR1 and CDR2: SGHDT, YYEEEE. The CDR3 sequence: CASSPTPTEHYGYTF. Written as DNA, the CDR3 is TGTGCCAGCAGCCCCACCCCCACAGAGCACTATGGCTACACCTTC. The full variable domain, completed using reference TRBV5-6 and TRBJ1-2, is DAGVTQSPTHLIKTRGQQVTLRCSPKSGHDTVSWYQQALGQGPQFIFQYYEEEERQRGNFPDRFSGHQFPNYSSELNVNALLLGDSALYLCASSPTPTEHYGYTFGSGTRLTVV.

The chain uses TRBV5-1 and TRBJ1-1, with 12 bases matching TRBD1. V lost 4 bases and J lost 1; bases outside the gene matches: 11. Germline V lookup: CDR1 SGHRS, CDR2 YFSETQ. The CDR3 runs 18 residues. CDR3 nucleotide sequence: TGCGCCAGCAGCCCCCGGGACAGGGGGCTTCCTTGGAACACTGAAGCTTTCTTT. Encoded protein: CASSPRDRGLPWNTEAFF. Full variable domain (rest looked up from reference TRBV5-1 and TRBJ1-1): KAGVTQTPRYLIKTRGQQVTLSCSPISGHRSVSWYQQTPGQGLQFLFEYFSETQRNKGNFPGRFSGRQFSNSRSEMNVSTLELGDSALYLCASSPRDRGLPWNTEAFFGQGTRLTVV.

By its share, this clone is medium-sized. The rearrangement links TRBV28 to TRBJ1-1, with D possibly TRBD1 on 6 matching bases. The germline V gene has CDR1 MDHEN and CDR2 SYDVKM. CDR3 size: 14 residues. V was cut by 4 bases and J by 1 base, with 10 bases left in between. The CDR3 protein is CASSWTEGNTEAFF. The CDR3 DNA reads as TGTGCCAGCAGTTGGACAGAGGGGAACACTGAAGCTTTCTTT.

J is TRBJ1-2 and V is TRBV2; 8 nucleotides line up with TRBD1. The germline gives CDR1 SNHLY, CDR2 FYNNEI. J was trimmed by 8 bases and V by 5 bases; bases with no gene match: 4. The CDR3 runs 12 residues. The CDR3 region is CASSSRDRGYTF. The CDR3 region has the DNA TGTGCCAGCAGTAGCCGGGACAGGGGCTACACCTTC.

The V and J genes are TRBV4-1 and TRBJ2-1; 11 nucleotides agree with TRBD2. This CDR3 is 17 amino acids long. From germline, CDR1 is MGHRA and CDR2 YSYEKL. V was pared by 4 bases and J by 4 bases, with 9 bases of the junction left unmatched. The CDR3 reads CASSLQTTSGSYNEQFF. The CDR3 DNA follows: TGCGCCAGCAGCCTACAAACCACTAGCGGGAGTTACAATGAGCAGTTCTTC.

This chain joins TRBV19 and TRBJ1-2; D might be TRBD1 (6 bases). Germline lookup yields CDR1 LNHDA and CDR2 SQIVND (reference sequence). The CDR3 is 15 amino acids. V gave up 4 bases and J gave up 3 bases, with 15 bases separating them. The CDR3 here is CASSSAGAIHYGYTF. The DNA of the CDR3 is TGTGCCAGTAGTAGCGCAGGGGCTATCCACTATGGCTACACCTTC. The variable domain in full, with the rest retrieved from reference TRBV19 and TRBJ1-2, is DGGITQSPKYLFRKEGQNVTLSCEQNLNHDAMYWYRQDPGQGLRLIYYSQIVNDFQKGDIAEGYSVSREKKESFPLTVTSAQKNPTAFYLCASSSAGAIHYGYTFGSGTRLTVV.

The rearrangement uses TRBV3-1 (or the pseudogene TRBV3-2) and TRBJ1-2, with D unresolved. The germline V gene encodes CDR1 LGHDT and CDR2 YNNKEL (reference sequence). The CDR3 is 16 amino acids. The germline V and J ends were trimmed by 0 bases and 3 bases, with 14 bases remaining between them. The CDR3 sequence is CASSQEGRTPHYGYTF. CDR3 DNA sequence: TGTGCCAGCAGCCAAGAGGGGAGGACTCCTCACTATGGCTACACCTTC.

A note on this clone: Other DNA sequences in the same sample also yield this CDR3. The CDR3 DNA follows: TGCACCAGCAAAGAGTATTCCTACGAGCAGTACTTC. Its protein is CTSKEYSYEQYF. V usage is TRBV1 and J usage is TRBJ2-7; the D call in the table, TRBD2, was not verified against the DNA. TRBV1 is labeled a pseudogene. This CDR3 is 12 amino acids long.

CDR3 region: CSVERAGVGETQYF. The CDR3 DNA is TGCAGCGTTGAAAGGGCGGGAGTAGGAGAGACCCAGTACTTC. The V gene is TRBV29-1, the J gene TRBJ2-5, with 7 bases aligning to TRBD2. V lost 2 bases, J lost 4 bases, and 7 bases stayed unmatched. This CDR3 is 14 amino acids long. Germline CDR1 SQVTM, CDR2 ANQGSEA.

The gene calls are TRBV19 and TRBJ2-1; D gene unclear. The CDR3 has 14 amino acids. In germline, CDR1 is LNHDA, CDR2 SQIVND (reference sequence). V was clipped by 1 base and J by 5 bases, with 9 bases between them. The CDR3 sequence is CASSIVGRNNEQFF. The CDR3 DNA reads TGTGCCAGTAGTATAGTTGGCCGAAACAATGAGCAGTTCTTC.

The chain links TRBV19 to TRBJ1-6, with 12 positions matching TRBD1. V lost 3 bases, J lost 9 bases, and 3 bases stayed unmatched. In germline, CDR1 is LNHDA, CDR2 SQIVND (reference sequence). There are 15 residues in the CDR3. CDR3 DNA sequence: TGTGCCAGTAGTATGGGACAGGGGGCTCGTTCACCCCTCCACTTT. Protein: CASSMGQGARSPLHF. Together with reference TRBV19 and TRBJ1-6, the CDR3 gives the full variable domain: DGGITQSPKYLFRKEGQNVTLSCEQNLNHDAMYWYRQDPGQGLRLIYYSQIVNDFQKGDIAEGYSVSREKKESFPLTVTSAQKNPTAFYLCASSMGQGARSPLHFGNGTRLTVT.

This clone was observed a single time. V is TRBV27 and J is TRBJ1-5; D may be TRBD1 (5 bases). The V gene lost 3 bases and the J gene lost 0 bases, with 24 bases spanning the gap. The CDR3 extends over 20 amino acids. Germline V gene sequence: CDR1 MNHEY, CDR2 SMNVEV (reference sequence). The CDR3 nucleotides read TGTGCCAGCAGTTTCCCCGCCGGACATACCCCCAGGGATAGCAATCAGCCCCAGCATTTT. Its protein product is CASSFPAGHTPRDSNQPQHF.

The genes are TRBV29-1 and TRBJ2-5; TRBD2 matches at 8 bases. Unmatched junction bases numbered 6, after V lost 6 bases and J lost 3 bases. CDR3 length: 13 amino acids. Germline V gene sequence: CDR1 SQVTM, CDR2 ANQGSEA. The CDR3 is CSVGDSGKETQYF. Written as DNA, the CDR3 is TGCAGCGTGGGTGATAGCGGGAAAGAGACCCAGTACTTC.

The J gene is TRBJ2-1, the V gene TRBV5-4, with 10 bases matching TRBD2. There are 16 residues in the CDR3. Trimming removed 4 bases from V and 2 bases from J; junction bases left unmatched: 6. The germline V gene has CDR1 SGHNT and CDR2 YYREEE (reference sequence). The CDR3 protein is CASSRLAGVPYNEQFF. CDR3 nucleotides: TGTGCCAGCAGCCGCCTAGCGGGAGTCCCCTACAATGAGCAGTTCTTC.

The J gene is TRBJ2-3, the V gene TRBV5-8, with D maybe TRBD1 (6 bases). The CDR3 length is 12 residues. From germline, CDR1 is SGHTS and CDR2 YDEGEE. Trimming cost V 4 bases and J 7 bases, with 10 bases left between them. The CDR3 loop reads CASSGQGHTQYF. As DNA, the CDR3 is TGTGCCAGCAGCGGGCAGGGGCATACGCAGTATTTT. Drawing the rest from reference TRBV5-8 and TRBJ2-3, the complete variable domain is EAGVTQSPTHLIKTRGQQATLRCSPISGHTSVYWYQQALGLGLQFLLWYDEGEERNRGNFPPRFSGRQFPNYSSELNVNALELEDSALYLCASSGQGHTQYFGPGTRLTVL.

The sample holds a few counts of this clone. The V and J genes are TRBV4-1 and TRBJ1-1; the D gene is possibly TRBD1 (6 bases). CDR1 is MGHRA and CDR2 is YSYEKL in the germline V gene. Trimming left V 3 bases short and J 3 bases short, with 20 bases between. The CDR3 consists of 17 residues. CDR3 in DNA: TGCGCCAGCAGCCAGCCCGACGCCAGCAAGGGGGACACTGAAGCTTTCTTT. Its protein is CASSQPDASKGDTEAFF.